The 19 T cell receptor beta chains listed next were all sequenced from one sample in a study of blood T cell repertoires in COVID-19. Clones were sequenced by immunoSEQ multiplex PCR, and TCRdb holds only the in-frame ones, with some missing. The profile shows approximately 300,000 clones, over 70% of them singletons. Sequencing used peripheral blood. The receptors come from a woman in her fifties or sixties with acute or convalescent COVID-19.

The chain couples TRBV30 to TRBJ2-3; no clear D gene. Deletions cut 4 bases from V and 2 bases from J, with 7 bases between. Germline V lookup: CDR1 GTSNPN, CDR2 SVGIG (reference sequence). This CDR3 has 12 amino acids. The CDR3 sequence: CAWTLPTDTQYF. The CDR3 region has the DNA TGTGCCTGGACCCTTCCCACAGATACGCAGTATTTT.

V is TRBV9 and J is TRBJ1-2, with D uncertain. The CDR3 contains 13 residues. The germline gives CDR1 SGDLS, CDR2 YYNGEE. Trimming removed 0 bases from V and 8 bases from J, with 11 bases in between. CDR3 sequence: CASSVVPRSGYTF. CDR3 DNA sequence: TGTGCCAGCAGCGTAGTCCCGAGGTCCGGCTACACCTTC.

This clone was found once. This rearrangement joins TRBV6-5 to TRBJ2-7; D uncertain. Germline V gives CDR1 MNHEY, CDR2 SVGAGI. This CDR3 is built from 13 residues. V lost 9 bases and J 0 bases, leaving 12 bases between the germline ends. The CDR3 nucleotides are TGTGCCAGTGACAAAGGCGCCTCCTACGAGCAGTACGTC. Translated: CASDKGASYEQYV.

V gene TRBV29-1 combines with J gene TRBJ2-1; 7 bases line up with TRBD1. Unmatched junction bases numbered 8, after V lost 6 bases and J lost 6 bases. Germline V gene sequence: CDR1 SQVTM, CDR2 ANQGSEA. This CDR3 is built from 13 residues. The CDR3 spells CSVDRQGRNEQFF. In nucleotides, the CDR3 is TGCAGCGTCGACAGACAGGGTCGCAATGAGCAGTTCTTC.

On this clone itself: This sample also contains other DNA sequences that code for the same CDR3. This chain uses TRBV7-9 with TRBJ2-1, with a possible D match to TRBD2 (5 bases). The CDR3 runs to 16 residues. The V and J ends lost 0 bases and 8 bases respectively, with 17 bases between them. The germline CDR1 and CDR2 sequences are SEHNR and FQNEAQ (reference sequence). CDR3: CASSLAAVDGDYEQFF. CDR3 coding DNA: TGTGCCAGCAGCTTAGCAGCGGTCGATGGGGATTATGAGCAGTTCTTC.

The J gene is TRBJ1-3, the V gene TRBV6-5; 8 nucleotides agree with TRBD1. CDR3 length equals 12 residues. J lost 6 bases, V lost 8 bases, and 3 bases had no gene match. Germline-derived CDR1 and CDR2 are MNHEY and SVGAGI. CDR3 amino acids: CASDRGENTIYF. In nucleotides, the CDR3 is TGTGCCAGCGACAGGGGCGAAAACACCATATATTTT.

The chain has TRBV5-8 and TRBJ1-2, with D tentatively TRBD1 (5 bases). Germline values: CDR1 SGHTS, CDR2 YDEGEE. V was shortened by 4 bases and J by 4 bases, with 14 bases between the two germline ends. CDR3 length: 14 amino acids. The CDR3 loop is CASSQDQGSYGYTF. CDR3 DNA sequence: TGTGCCAGCAGCCAGGACCAGGGTAGCTATGGCTACACCTTC.

This rearrangement joins TRBV6-5 to TRBJ1-2, with TRBD1 matching 7 bases. CDR1 and CDR2 (germline): MNHEY, SVGAGI. The CDR3 extends over 13 amino acids. V was pared by 6 bases and J by 5 bases, with 6 bases of the junction left unmatched. The CDR3 DNA reads TGTGCCAGCAGCCGGGACAGTAAATATGGCTACACCTTC. As protein: CASSRDSKYGYTF.

The chain links TRBV7-2 to TRBJ1-1; no clear D gene. The length of the CDR3 is 15 residues. V gave up 4 bases and J gave up 1 base, with 13 bases separating them. Germline CDR1 and CDR2: SGHTA and FQGNSA. The CDR3, as DNA: TGTGCCAGCAGCTCGAAACGAGCCTCGAACACTGAAGCTTTCTTT. It encodes CASSSKRASNTEAFF.

The CDR3 region is CASSQEAGRGEQFF. CDR3 coding DNA: TGTGCCAGCAGCCAAGAGGCGGGAAGGGGTGAGCAGTTCTTC. The genes are TRBV3-1 (or the pseudogene TRBV3-2) and TRBJ2-1; TRBD2 might be the D (6 bases). Germline V gene sequence: CDR1 LGHDT, CDR2 YNNKEL (reference sequence). The length of the CDR3 is 14 residues. Trimming pared 0 bases from V and 9 bases from J, leaving 12 bases between.

This chain uses TRBV7-3 with TRBJ1-4; 9 nucleotides match TRBD1. The CDR3 is 14 residues long. V was pared by 4 bases and J by 5 bases, with 2 bases of the junction left unmatched. Per germline, CDR1 SGHTA and CDR2 FQGTGA. The CDR3 is CASSSGTGNEKLFF. CDR3 in DNA: TGTGCCAGCAGCTCCGGGACAGGGAATGAAAAACTGTTTTTT.

This clone appeared once. V gene TRBV11-3 combines with J gene TRBJ2-1, with 9 bases lining up with TRBD1. CDR3 length equals 14 residues. With V trimmed by 5 bases and J by 8 bases, 7 bases remained unmatched. Germline loops: CDR1 SGHNT, CDR2 YENEEA. The DNA of the CDR3 is TGTGCCAGCAGCCCGGGGACAGGGCGGGATGAGCAGTTCTTC. Amino acid sequence: CASSPGTGRDEQFF.

The gene calls are TRBV10-3 and TRBJ2-2; 8 nucleotides agree with TRBD2. V dropped 3 bases and J dropped 3; count of bases not matched to a gene: 0. Germline loops: CDR1 ENHRY, CDR2 SYGVKD. The CDR3 is made up of 14 amino acids. The CDR3 protein is CAISEAGDTGELFF. For the CDR3, the DNA is TGTGCCATCAGTGAAGCGGGAGACACCGGGGAGCTGTTTTTT.

The CDR3 coding sequence is TGTGCCACCAGCAGAGGGCAGGGGATTTACGAGCAGTACTTC. Protein: CATSRGQGIYEQYF. The chain couples TRBV15 to TRBJ2-7, with D possibly being TRBD1 (6 bases). Per germline, CDR1 LNHNV and CDR2 YYDKDF (reference sequence). The CDR3 sequence is 14 residues long. V lost 1 base and J 4 bases, leaving 11 bases between the germline ends.

The genes are TRBV5-1 and TRBJ1-2; D gene ambiguous. CDR3 size: 14 residues. Germline lookup yields CDR1 SGHRS and CDR2 YFSETQ. V dropped 0 bases and J dropped 4 bases, with 10 bases sitting between them. The CDR3 sequence: CASSLDSEPYGYTF. In DNA form, the CDR3 reads TGCGCCAGCAGCTTGGATTCAGAACCCTATGGCTACACCTTC.

The V and J genes are TRBV9 and TRBJ2-7, with D tentatively TRBD2 (6 bases). The ends were cut back, 1 base at V and 4 bases at J, with 18 bases in the middle. The CDR3 extends over 16 amino acids. Germline CDR1 reads SGDLS; CDR2 reads YYNGEE. The DNA for the CDR3 is TGTGCCAGCAGCGTATCCGGGACTTTGGACTTTTACGAGCAGTACTTC. It translates to CASSVSGTLDFYEQYF.

This chain joins TRBV5-4 and TRBJ1-2; the D gene is possibly TRBD1 (6 bases). The CDR3 runs 14 residues. V was shortened by 2 bases and J by 4 bases, with 12 bases between the two germline ends. Germline assignment: CDR1 SGHNT and CDR2 YYREEE (reference sequence). CDR3 in amino acids: CASSFMGAGYGYTF. For the CDR3, the DNA is TGTGCCAGCAGCTTTATGGGGGCTGGCTATGGCTACACCTTC.

The V call is TRBV28, the J call TRBJ2-3; 14 nucleotides agree with TRBD2. This CDR3 has 20 residues. Germline assignment: CDR1 MDHEN and CDR2 SYDVKM. Losses at the gene ends were 8 bases for V and 2 bases for J; bases not matched to a gene: 18. CDR3 loop: CASCKRGLAGVPLLTDTQYF. CDR3 coding DNA: TGTGCCAGCTGCAAACGGGGACTAGCGGGGGTTCCTCTACTCACAGATACGCAGTATTTT.

The CDR3 DNA is TGTGCCAGCTCACCAGCATTGGGAGACGAGCAGTACGTC. Translating gives CASSPALGDEQYV. The V call is TRBV18, the J call TRBJ2-7; a weak D match, TRBD2 (5 bases). Germline-derived CDR1 and CDR2 are KGHSH and LQKENI. V lost 2 bases and J lost 5, with 10 bases in between. The CDR3 length is 13 residues.